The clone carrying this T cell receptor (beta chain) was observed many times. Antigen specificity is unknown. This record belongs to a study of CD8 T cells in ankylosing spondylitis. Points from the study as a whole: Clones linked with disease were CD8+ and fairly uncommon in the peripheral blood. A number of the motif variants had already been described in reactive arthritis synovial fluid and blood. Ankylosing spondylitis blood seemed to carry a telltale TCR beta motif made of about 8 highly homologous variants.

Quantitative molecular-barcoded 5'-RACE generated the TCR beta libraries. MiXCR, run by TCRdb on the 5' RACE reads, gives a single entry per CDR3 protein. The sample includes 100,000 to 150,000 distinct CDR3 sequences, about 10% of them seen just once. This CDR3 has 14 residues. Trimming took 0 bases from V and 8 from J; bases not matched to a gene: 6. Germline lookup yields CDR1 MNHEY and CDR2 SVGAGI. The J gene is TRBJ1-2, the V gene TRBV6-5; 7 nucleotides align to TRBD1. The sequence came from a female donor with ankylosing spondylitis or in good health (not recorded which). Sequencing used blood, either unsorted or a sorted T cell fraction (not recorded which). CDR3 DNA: TGTGCCAGCAGTTACTCACAGGGGCTCAACGGCTACACCTTC. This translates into CASSYSQGLNGYTF.